The next 7 T cell receptor beta chains were all read from a single sample in a study of blood T cell repertoires in COVID-19 (dated by TCRdb to about 2020). The library was produced with the immunoSEQ multiplex PCR assay. The clones in this table, taken by TCRdb from immuneACCESS, are in-frame only. Not every clone is retained; where verified, under half of the shortfall comes from an unresolved V gene, and the cause of the rest is unknown. The sample records about 250,000 clones, roughly four fifths of which are singletons. 4.7% of the sample is held by the ten biggest clonotypes. The sequenced material came from peripheral blood. Receptor source: a woman between 70 and 85 years old with acute or convalescent COVID-19.

This rearrangement joins TRBV20-1 to TRBJ2-7; 7 bases are shared with TRBD1. Trimming at V came to 6 bases and at J to 1 base, leaving 0 bases not matched to a gene. This CDR3 is built from 11 residues. Germline V lookup: CDR1 DFQATT, CDR2 SNEGSKA (reference sequence). The CDR3 spells CSADRSYEQYF. The CDR3 DNA reads TGCAGTGCGGACAGGTCCTACGAGCAGTACTTC.

This sequence joins TRBV18 and TRBJ1-1, with a weak D call TRBD1 (5 bases). Germline V gene data show CDR1 as KGHSH and CDR2 as LQKENI. The CDR3 runs 12 residues. V was clipped by 3 bases and J by 8 bases, with 10 bases between them. CDR3 amino acids: CASSPSGEEAFF. DNA for the CDR3: TGTGCCAGCTCACCGTCGGGGGAGGAAGCTTTCTTT.

Here the CDR3 DNA reads TGTGCCACTGCTGGACAGGGTTCCACCGGGGAGCTGTTTTTT. Translation gives CATAGQGSTGELFF. The gene calls are TRBV2 and TRBJ2-2, with 8 nucleotides matching TRBD1. The CDR3 is made up of 14 amino acids. Germline lookup yields CDR1 SNHLY and CDR2 FYNNEI. The V and J ends lost 10 bases and 4 bases, in that order; junction bases with no gene match: 8.

This sequence joins TRBV19 and TRBJ1-1, with D perhaps matching TRBD1 (6 bases). V was trimmed by 8 bases and J by 0 bases, leaving 10 bases between them. The V gene's germline CDR1 is LNHDA and CDR2 SQIVND (reference sequence). This CDR3 contains 13 residues. This chain's CDR3 is CASGGALNTEAFF. CDR3 nucleotides: TGTGCCAGTGGGGGGGCCCTGAACACTGAAGCTTTCTTT.

This chain links TRBV19 with TRBJ1-5, with D unclear. The V and J ends lost 0 bases and 2 bases respectively, with 11 bases between them. Germline V CDR1 and CDR2: LNHDA, SQIVND (reference sequence). This CDR3 contains 16 residues. CDR3 sequence (DNA): TGTGCCAGTAGTATAGAACTGGGCAGTCGCAATCAGCCCCAGCATTTT. It encodes CASSIELGSRNQPQHF.

This clone was seen only a few times. This chain uses TRBV7-8 with TRBJ1-4, with D unresolved. Germline CDR1 reads SGHVS; CDR2 reads FQNEAQ. V dropped 5 bases and J dropped 13 bases, with 14 bases sitting between them. This CDR3 has 12 residues. The CDR3: CASSPLGNRLFF. For the CDR3, the DNA is TGTGCCAGCAGCCCACTAGGGAACCGACTGTTTTTT.

The rearrangement uses TRBV5-5 and TRBJ1-4, with D unresolved. V was pared by 0 bases and J by 5 bases, with 11 bases between. CDR1 is SGHKS and CDR2 is YYEKEE in the germline V gene (reference sequence). The CDR3 has 15 residues. The CDR3 loop is CASSLVAQQNEKLFF. The CDR3 DNA follows: TGTGCCAGCAGCTTGGTGGCACAGCAGAATGAAAAACTGTTTTTT.